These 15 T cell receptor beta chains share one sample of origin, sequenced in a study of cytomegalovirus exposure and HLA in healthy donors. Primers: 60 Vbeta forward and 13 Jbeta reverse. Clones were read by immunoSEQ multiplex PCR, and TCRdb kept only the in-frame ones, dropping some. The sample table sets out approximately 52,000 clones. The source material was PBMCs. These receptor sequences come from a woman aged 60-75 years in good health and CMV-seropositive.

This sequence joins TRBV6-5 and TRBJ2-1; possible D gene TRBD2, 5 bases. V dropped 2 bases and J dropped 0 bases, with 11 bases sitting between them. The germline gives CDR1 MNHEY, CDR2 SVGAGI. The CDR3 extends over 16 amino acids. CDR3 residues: CASSYRRPSSYNEQFF. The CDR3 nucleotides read TGTGCCAGCAGTTACCGGAGGCCGAGCTCCTACAATGAGCAGTTCTTC.

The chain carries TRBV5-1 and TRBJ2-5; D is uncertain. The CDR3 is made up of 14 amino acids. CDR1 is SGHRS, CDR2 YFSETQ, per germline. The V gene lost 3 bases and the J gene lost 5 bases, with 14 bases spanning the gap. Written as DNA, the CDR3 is TGCGCCAGCAGCTCCGAAATGGCGGTGGAGACCCAGTACTTC. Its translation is CASSSEMAVETQYF.

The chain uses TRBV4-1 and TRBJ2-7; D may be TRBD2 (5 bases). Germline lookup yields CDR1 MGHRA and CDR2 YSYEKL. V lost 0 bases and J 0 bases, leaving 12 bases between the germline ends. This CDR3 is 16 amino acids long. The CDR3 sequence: CASSQDGVGGSYEQYF. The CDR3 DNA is TGCGCCAGCAGCCAAGACGGCGTCGGAGGCTCCTACGAGCAGTACTTC.

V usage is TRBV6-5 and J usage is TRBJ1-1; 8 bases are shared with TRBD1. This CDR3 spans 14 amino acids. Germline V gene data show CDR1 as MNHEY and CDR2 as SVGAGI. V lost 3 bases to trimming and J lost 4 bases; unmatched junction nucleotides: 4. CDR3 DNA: TGTGCCAGCAGTTATACGACAGGGGTCACTGAAGCTTTCTTT. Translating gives CASSYTTGVTEAFF.

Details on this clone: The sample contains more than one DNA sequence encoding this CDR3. The CDR3 is CASSLGLRGSTEAFF. In DNA, the CDR3 is TGTGCCAGCAGCTTGGGTTTACGAGGTAGCACTGAAGCTTTCTTT. This rearrangement joins TRBV7-9 to TRBJ1-1; D not certain. This CDR3 comprises 15 residues. Trimming left V 3 bases short and J 4 bases short, with 15 bases between. Germline CDR1 SEHNR, CDR2 FQNEAQ (reference sequence).

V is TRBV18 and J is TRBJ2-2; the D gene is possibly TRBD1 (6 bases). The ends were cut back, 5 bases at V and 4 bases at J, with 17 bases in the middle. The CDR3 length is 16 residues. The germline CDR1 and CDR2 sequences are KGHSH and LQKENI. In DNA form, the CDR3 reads TGTGCCAGCTCATCCTATCAGGGGCCCGCCACCGGGGAGCTGTTTTTT. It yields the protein CASSSYQGPATGELFF.

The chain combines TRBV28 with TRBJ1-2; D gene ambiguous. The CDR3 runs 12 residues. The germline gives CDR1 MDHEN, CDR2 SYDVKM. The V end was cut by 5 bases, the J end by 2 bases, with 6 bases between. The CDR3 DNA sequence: TGTGCCAGCAGTCCTCAGAACTATGGCTACACCTTC. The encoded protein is CASSPQNYGYTF.

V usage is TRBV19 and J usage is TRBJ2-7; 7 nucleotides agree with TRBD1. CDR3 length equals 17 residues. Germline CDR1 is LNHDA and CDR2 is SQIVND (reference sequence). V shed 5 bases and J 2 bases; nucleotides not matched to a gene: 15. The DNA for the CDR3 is TGTGCCAGTAGTCGCCTGAATCTTGGGACAGCTCCCTACGAGCAGTACTTC. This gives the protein CASSRLNLGTAPYEQYF.

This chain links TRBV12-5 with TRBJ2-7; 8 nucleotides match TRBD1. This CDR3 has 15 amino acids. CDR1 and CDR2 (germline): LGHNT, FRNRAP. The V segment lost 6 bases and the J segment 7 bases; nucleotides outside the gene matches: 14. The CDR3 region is CASGGVARQGLEQYF. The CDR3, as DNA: TGTGCTAGTGGGGGGGTTGCGAGACAGGGGTTGGAGCAGTACTTC.

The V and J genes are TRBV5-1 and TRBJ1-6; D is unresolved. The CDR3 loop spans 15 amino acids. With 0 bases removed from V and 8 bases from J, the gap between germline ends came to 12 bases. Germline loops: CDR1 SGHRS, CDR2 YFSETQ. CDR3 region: CASSLATLGDSPLHF. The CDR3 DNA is TGCGCCAGCAGCTTGGCCACCCTCGGGGATTCACCCCTCCACTTT.

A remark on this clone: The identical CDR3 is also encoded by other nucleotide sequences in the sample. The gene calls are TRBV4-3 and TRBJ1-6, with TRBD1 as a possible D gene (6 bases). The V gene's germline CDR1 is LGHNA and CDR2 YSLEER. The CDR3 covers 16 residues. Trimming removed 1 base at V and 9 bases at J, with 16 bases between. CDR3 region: CASSQGGTGITSPLHF. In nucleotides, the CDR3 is TGCGCCAGCAGCCAAGGTGGCACAGGGATTACTTCACCCCTCCACTTT.

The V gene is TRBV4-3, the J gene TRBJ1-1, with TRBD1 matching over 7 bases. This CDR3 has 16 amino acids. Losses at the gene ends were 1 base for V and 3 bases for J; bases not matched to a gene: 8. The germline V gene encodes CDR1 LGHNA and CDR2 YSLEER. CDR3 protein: CASSQGGNRGDTEAFF. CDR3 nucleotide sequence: TGCGCCAGCAGCCAAGGTGGGAACAGGGGTGACACTGAAGCTTTCTTT.

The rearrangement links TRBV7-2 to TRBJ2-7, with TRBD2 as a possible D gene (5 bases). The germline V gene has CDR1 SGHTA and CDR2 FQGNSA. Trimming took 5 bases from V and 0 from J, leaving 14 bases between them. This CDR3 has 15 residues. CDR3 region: CASSLGRGNSYEQYF. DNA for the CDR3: TGTGCCAGCAGCCTAGGGAGAGGGAACTCCTACGAGCAGTACTTC.

CDR3 region: CASRLDREADNEQFF. DNA for the CDR3: TGTGCCAGCAGGCTGGACAGGGAGGCCGACAATGAGCAGTTCTTC. V gene TRBV2 combines with J gene TRBJ2-1; TRBD1 aligns across 8 bases. V shed 6 bases, J shed 5 bases, and the junction held 9 bases outside the gene matches. From germline, CDR1 is SNHLY and CDR2 FYNNEI. The CDR3 is made up of 15 amino acids.

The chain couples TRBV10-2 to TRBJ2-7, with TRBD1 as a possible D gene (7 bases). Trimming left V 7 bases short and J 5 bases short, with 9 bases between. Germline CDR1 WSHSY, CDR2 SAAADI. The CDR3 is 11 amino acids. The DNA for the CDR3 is TGCGCCAGCACAGGGGGGCACGAGCAGTACTTC. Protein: CASTGGHEQYF.